A single sample gave rise to the 26 T cell receptor beta chains below, sequenced in a study of persistence of HIV-infected CD4 T cells. These TCRs are of unknown antigen specificity. The stimulus was an HIV-1 Gag 15-mer peptide pool, around 1.1 ug/peptide/mL. CD40L/CD69 double-negative CD45RO-high memory CD4+ T cells were collected. Sequencing used immunoSEQ version 4 in survey mode. Assay: immunoSEQ multiplex PCR; the TCRdb copy retains only in-frame clones and omits some. The sample records about 36,000 clones, roughly 80% being singletons. Sequencing used cultured CD4+ T cells from PBMCs, obtained from a patient who received antiretroviral therapy. Every receptor here comes from an adult with HIV. The donor label of this sample is uncertain.

This sequence joins TRBV6-6 and TRBJ2-3; TRBD1 matches at 9 bases. The CDR3 runs to 15 residues. The germline V gene has CDR1 MNHNY and CDR2 SVGAGI (reference sequence). After removal of 2 bases from V and 4 bases from J, the junction contained 4 bases not matched to a gene. Here the CDR3 DNA reads TGTGCCAGCAGTTACAGAGGGACAGGGTCAGATACGCAGTATTTT. It translates to CASSYRGTGSDTQYF.

The chain carries TRBV7-8 and TRBJ1-2; D unclear. Trimming stripped 2 bases from V and 8 bases from J, with 15 bases between. CDR1 is SGHVS, CDR2 FQNEAQ, per germline. There are 14 residues in the CDR3. The CDR3 spells CASSLRGGVSGYTF. DNA of the CDR3: TGTGCCAGCAGCTTAAGAGGCGGGGTGAGCGGCTACACCTTC.

The chain joins TRBV4-1 to TRBJ1-1; D call uncertain. This CDR3 is built from 15 residues. Trimming cost V 6 bases and J 5 bases, with 19 bases left between them. Per germline, CDR1 MGHRA and CDR2 YSYEKL. The CDR3 nucleotides are TGCGCCAGCAGACCCTTCGGAGCAGGCTGGACTGAAGCTTTCTTT. Translated, it gives CASRPFGAGWTEAFF.

This chain's CDR3 is CASSPGQGHYNEQFF. For the CDR3, the DNA is TGTGCCAGCAGCCCTGGACAGGGGCACTACAATGAGCAGTTCTTC. V usage is TRBV7-6 and J usage is TRBJ2-1, with 9 bases aligning to TRBD1. Germline V gene data show CDR1 as SGHVS and CDR2 as FNYEAQ. The CDR3 spans 15 residues. The V gene end was trimmed by 5 bases and the J gene end by 3 bases; junction bases not matched to a gene: 5.

The chain is built from TRBV21-1 and TRBJ1-5; no check of the table's D call, TRBD1, against the DNA was made. TRBV21-1 has pseudogene status. This CDR3 is 17 amino acids long. CDR3 bases: TGTGCCAGCACACAGGGGTACGGGACGCATGGGGCTCAGCCCCAGCATTTT. The encoded protein is CASTQGYGTHGAQPQHF.

The chain has TRBV6-5 and TRBJ1-6, with D unclear. The V end was cut by 3 bases, the J end by 13 bases, with 10 bases between. CDR1 is MNHEY and CDR2 is SVGAGI in the germline V gene. The CDR3 totals 12 residues. The CDR3 loop reads CASSYSGGPLHF. The CDR3 DNA is TGTGCCAGCAGTTATTCTGGTGGGCCCCTCCACTTT.

The rearrangement links TRBV5-1 to TRBJ1-4, with 8 positions matching TRBD1. CDR1 and CDR2 (germline): SGHRS, YFSETQ. The junction had 7 bases not matched to a gene; V was cut back by 5 bases and J by 7 bases. The CDR3 sequence is 14 residues long. The CDR3, as DNA: TGCGCCAGCAGGCTGACAGGGGTGGGTGAAAAACTGTTTTTT. It yields the protein CASRLTGVGEKLFF.

V gene TRBV19 combines with J gene TRBJ2-7; 10 bases are a match to TRBD2. Trimming took 6 bases from V and 2 from J; bases not matched to a gene: 4. This CDR3 has 14 amino acids. CDR1 and CDR2 from the germline V gene are LNHDA and SQIVND (reference sequence). The CDR3 nucleotides are TGTGCCAGTAGGAGCGGGGGGGCAACCTACGAGCAGTACTTC. Its protein product is CASRSGGATYEQYF.

The chain employs TRBV5-1 and TRBJ1-1; D gene uncertain. Germline V CDR1 and CDR2: SGHRS, YFSETQ. The ends were cut back, 3 bases at V and 1 base at J, with 13 bases in the middle. The CDR3 runs 15 residues. In DNA, the CDR3 is TGCGCCAGCAGCTCTGCTGGCAGCAGGAACACTGAAGCTTTCTTT. Its protein is CASSSAGSRNTEAFF.

J is TRBJ2-7 and V is TRBV5-4, with 8 bases aligning to TRBD1. The CDR3 runs to 14 residues. V was pared by 5 bases and J by 5 bases, with 9 bases of the junction left unmatched. Germline CDR1 is SGHNT and CDR2 is YYREEE (reference sequence). In DNA form, the CDR3 reads TGTGCCAGCAGACGGGGACAGGCCGCCGACGAGCAGTACTTC. It codes for CASRRGQAADEQYF.

The chain uses TRBV27 and TRBJ2-7; 9 bases match TRBD2. The CDR3 sequence is 15 residues long. Germline V CDR1 and CDR2: MNHEY, SMNVEV (reference sequence). V trimming: 0 bases; J trimming: 3 bases; junction bases outside the gene matches: 3. The CDR3 DNA follows: TGTGCCAGCAGTTTATCGCGGGGGGGTATCTACGAGCAGTACTTC. Translating gives CASSLSRGGIYEQYF.

V gene TRBV29-1 combines with J gene TRBJ2-1; 9 bases agree with TRBD2. Germline CDR1 SQVTM, CDR2 ANQGSEA. CDR3 size: 13 residues. V shed 5 bases and J 4 bases; nucleotides not matched to a gene: 3. CDR3 sequence (DNA): TGCAGCGTTCTAGCGGGGACTTACAATGAGCAGTTCTTC. Its protein is CSVLAGTYNEQFF.

The rearrangement uses TRBV5-1 and TRBJ2-1; 12 bases line up with TRBD2. The CDR3 runs 14 residues. Germline CDR1 SGHRS, CDR2 YFSETQ. V lost 4 bases to trimming and J lost 7 bases; unmatched junction nucleotides: 3. The DNA for the CDR3 is TGCGCCAGCAGCCAGACTAGCGGGGGAAATGAGCAGTTCTTC. It yields the protein CASSQTSGGNEQFF.

The DNA for the CDR3 is TGTGCCAGCAGCTTAGGACCTGGTGACCAGCCCCAGCATTTT. This encodes CASSLGPGDQPQHF. The V and J genes are TRBV7-2 and TRBJ1-5; no clear D. Trimming cost V 1 base and J 7 bases, with 11 bases left between them. Germline CDR1 SGHTA, CDR2 FQGNSA. This CDR3 has 14 amino acids.

The rearrangement uses TRBV19 and TRBJ2-6; no clear D. This CDR3 region has 15 residues. V was trimmed by 1 base and J by 0 bases, leaving 4 bases between them. CDR1 LNHDA and CDR2 SQIVND come from the germline V gene (reference sequence). CDR3 nucleotide sequence: TGTGCCAGTAGTATAGTCAGCTCTGGGGCCAACGTCCTGACTTTC. Its protein product is CASSIVSSGANVLTF.

The V call is TRBV18, the J call TRBJ2-7; TRBD1 agrees at 9 bases. Trimming at V came to 1 base and at J to 6 bases, leaving 10 bases not matched to a gene. The germline gives CDR1 KGHSH, CDR2 LQKENI. This CDR3 comprises 16 residues. CDR3 amino acids: CASSPRLDRGFLEQYF. In DNA form, the CDR3 reads TGTGCCAGCTCACCACGATTGGACAGGGGTTTCCTCGAGCAGTACTTC.

The gene calls are TRBV6-1 and TRBJ1-5; D is unresolved. The CDR3 is made up of 15 amino acids. Germline lookup yields CDR1 MNHNS and CDR2 SASEGT. Trimming cost V 1 base and J 3 bases, with 10 bases left between them. In DNA form, the CDR3 reads TGTGCCAGCAGTGAAGGCTCCGGGCTCAATCAGCCCCAGCATTTT. Its translation is CASSEGSGLNQPQHF.

V is TRBV2 and J is TRBJ2-7; 11 nucleotides agree with TRBD2. The CDR3 length is 15 residues. Germline V gene lookup returns CDR1 SNHLY and CDR2 FYNNEI. The V gene end was trimmed by 7 bases and the J gene end by 0 bases; junction bases not matched to a gene: 5. The CDR3 DNA reads as TGTGCCAGCAAGATAGCGGGGGGGCCCTCCTACGAGCAGTACGTC. It yields the protein CASKIAGGPSYEQYV.

The chain joins TRBV29-1 to TRBJ1-3; D gene ambiguous. This CDR3 has 13 residues. Germline CDR1 SQVTM, CDR2 ANQGSEA. The V and J ends lost 5 bases and 2 bases respectively, with 10 bases between them. CDR3 sequence (DNA): TGCAGCGTTAGGCCGGCACCTGGAAACACCATATATTTT. Its translation: CSVRPAPGNTIYF.

The DNA of the CDR3 is TGTGCCAGCAGCAAAAGACAGGGGACAGAAAAACTGTTTTTT. Protein: CASSKRQGTEKLFF. This chain links TRBV5-8 with TRBJ1-4, with 8 bases that match TRBD1. Per germline, CDR1 SGHTS and CDR2 YDEGEE. V was pared by 4 bases and J by 8 bases, with 7 bases of the junction left unmatched. The CDR3 covers 14 residues.

The chain combines TRBV29-1 with TRBJ1-2, with D possibly matching TRBD1 (5 bases). This CDR3 has 12 residues. Per germline, CDR1 SQVTM and CDR2 ANQGSEA. Trimming pared 7 bases from V and 0 bases from J, leaving 9 bases between. The CDR3 sequence: CSAGTTNYGYTF. CDR3 sequence (DNA): TGCAGCGCCGGGACGACTAACTATGGCTACACCTTC.

V is TRBV4-2 and J is TRBJ1-5; D remains ambiguous. The CDR3 covers 17 residues. Trimming pared 0 bases from V and 3 bases from J, leaving 15 bases between. Per the germline V gene, CDR1 is LGHNA and CDR2 is YNFKEQ. CDR3 DNA: TGTGCCAGCAGCCAAGAAGGTGGAGCCGGGGACAATCAGCCCCAGCATTTT. It translates to CASSQEGGAGDNQPQHF.

This sequence joins TRBV10-3 and TRBJ1-2; D is unresolved. Germline V gene sequence: CDR1 ENHRY, CDR2 SYGVKD. V lost 10 bases, J lost 7 bases, and 13 bases lay in between. This CDR3 has 11 residues. The CDR3 protein is CATEGVGGYTF. In DNA, the CDR3 is TGTGCCACCGAGGGCGTTGGTGGCTACACCTTC.

The gene calls are TRBV20-1 and TRBJ2-6; D is ambiguous. The CDR3 extends over 14 amino acids. V was trimmed by 3 bases and J by 0 bases, leaving 6 bases between them. Germline-derived CDR1 and CDR2 are DFQATT and SNEGSKA (reference sequence). CDR3 coding DNA: TGCAGTGCTAGTCCCCGCTCTGGGGCCAACGTCCTGACTTTC. It is translated as CSASPRSGANVLTF.

This clone turned up a few times. This rearrangement joins TRBV29-1 to TRBJ1-2; possibly TRBD1 for D (6 bases). The germline V gene has CDR1 SQVTM and CDR2 ANQGSEA. Between the trimmed V and J ends, which lost 5 bases and 8 bases, there was a span of 15 bases. The CDR3 extends over 12 amino acids. In nucleotides, the CDR3 is TGCAGCGTTCGACAGGATCTGGGCGGCTACACCTTC. Its translation is CSVRQDLGGYTF.

The rearrangement joins TRBV10-3 to TRBJ1-1; the D gene is possibly TRBD1 (5 bases). The CDR3 consists of 11 residues. CDR1 is ENHRY and CDR2 is SYGVKD in the germline V gene. Trimming removed 6 bases from V and 6 bases from J, with 8 bases in between. In DNA form, the CDR3 reads TGTGCCATCAGACGGGGGGCTGAAGCTTTCTTT. The encoded protein is CAIRRGAEAFF.